This T cell receptor beta chain was sequenced in a study of response to subunit inactivated influenza vaccine. TCRdb re-called the RT-PCR reads with MiXCR, one entry per CDR3 protein. The sample has about 650,000 distinct CDR3 sequences, around 16% seen once; the top ten hold under 14%. Trimming took 7 bases from V and 7 from J, leaving 20 bases between them. CDR1 and CDR2 (germline): SEHNR, FQNEAQ (reference sequence). The CDR3 has 14 amino acids. V usage is TRBV7-9 and J usage is TRBJ2-7, with a tentative D call TRBD2 (6 bases). The specimen was PBMCs from blood, collected about 12 days after vaccination. This receptor was obtained from a middle-aged man who received an inactivated influenza vaccine. The CDR3 sequence: CASTPRGTAMEQYF. CDR3 nucleotides: TGTGCCAGCACCCCCCGGGGGACGGCCATGGAGCAGTACTTC.